One sample yielded the 8 T cell receptor beta chains listed below, sequenced in a study of T cells in Graves' hyperthyroidism and ophthalmopathy. Researchers took RNA transcripts and amplified the TCR beta CDR3 regions from them. The study used the HTBI primer set for a first-round RT-PCR of the TCR CDR3. TCRdb recomputed calls from the multiplex PCR reads with MiXCR, one row per CDR3 protein. The data contain 200,000 or so distinct CDR3 sequences, approximately 16% of them singletons. Specimen: blood. Every receptor here comes from a woman between 50 and 59 years old with Graves' hyperthyroidism.

V is TRBV4-2 and J is TRBJ2-1; no clear D gene. V dropped 1 base and J dropped 4 bases, with 17 bases sitting between them. Germline values: CDR1 LGHNA, CDR2 YNFKEQ. The CDR3 has 17 residues. CDR3 nucleotides: TGTGCCAGCAGCCAAGCGGGCGTCAGCCAAATTTACAATGAGCAGTTCTTC. Translated: CASSQAGVSQIYNEQFF.

This clonotype was observed many times. The chain carries TRBV7-9 and TRBJ2-7, with D possibly being TRBD2 (7 bases). V was trimmed by 1 base and J by 0 bases, leaving 10 bases between them. Germline assignment: CDR1 SEHNR and CDR2 FQNEAQ (reference sequence). The CDR3 covers 15 residues. CDR3 amino acids: CASSLGGGLSYEQYF. The CDR3 region has the DNA TGTGCCAGCAGCTTAGGGGGGGGGCTCTCCTACGAGCAGTACTTC.

The table lists this clonotype with many counts. The CDR3, as DNA: TGTGCCAGCAGCCCAGTGACAGCCCAAGAGACCCAGTACTTC. This codes for CASSPVTAQETQYF. The chain employs TRBV6-1 and TRBJ2-5; D is possibly TRBD1 (5 bases). V lost 6 bases, J lost 1 base, and 12 bases lay in between. The CDR3 is 14 amino acids. CDR1 is MNHNS and CDR2 is SASEGT in the germline V gene.

This clonotype was found many times. The V and J genes are TRBV29-1 and TRBJ2-1, with TRBD2 matching over 13 bases. Germline V lookup: CDR1 SQVTM, CDR2 ANQGSEA. With 4 bases clipped from V and 5 bases from J, the junction kept 8 bases outside the gene matches. The CDR3 sequence is 16 residues long. The CDR3 is CSVGRLAGGQNNEQFF. As DNA, the CDR3 is TGCAGCGTTGGGAGACTAGCGGGAGGCCAGAACAATGAGCAGTTCTTC.

This clonotype appeared many times. J is TRBJ2-7 and V is TRBV30; 10 nucleotides match TRBD1. The ends lost 0 bases at V and 5 bases at J; junction bases unmatched: 7. The CDR3 loop spans 15 amino acids. Germline CDR1 is GTSNPN and CDR2 is SVGIG (reference sequence). CDR3 region: CAWSVLGQGMNEQYF. CDR3 coding DNA: TGTGCCTGGAGTGTATTGGGACAGGGGATGAACGAGCAGTACTTC. The whole variable domain, filled in from reference TRBV30 and TRBJ2-7, reads SQTIHQWPATLVQPVGSPLSLECTVEGTSNPNLYWYRQAAGRGLQLLFYSVGIGQISSEVPQNLSASRPQDRQFILSSKKLLLSDSGFYLCAWSVLGQGMNEQYFGPGTRLTVT.

This clonotype appeared many times. The genes are TRBV28 and TRBJ2-3, with TRBD2 identical over 14 bases. Germline trimming cut 2 bases from V and 0 bases from J; bases unmatched to any gene: 1. The germline V gene has CDR1 MDHEN and CDR2 SYDVKM. This CDR3 comprises 17 residues. CDR3 bases: TGTGCCAGCAGTTTAGGGACTAGCGGGAGTAGCACAGATACGCAGTATTTT. This sequence encodes CASSLGTSGSSTDTQYF.

Many counts were recorded for this clonotype. CDR3 coding DNA: TGTGCCAGCAGCTCTCTGACCATCACAGGGAACACTGAAGCTTTCTTT. It codes for CASSSLTITGNTEAFF. The chain has TRBV7-9 and TRBJ1-1, with D perhaps TRBD1 (5 bases). V was shortened by 4 bases and J by 1 base, with 16 bases between the two germline ends. The CDR3 runs to 16 residues. Germline V lookup: CDR1 SEHNR, CDR2 FQNEAQ (reference sequence).

In regard to this clonotype: It may be a read error: a sequence one base away is much more abundant. The chain joins TRBV28 to TRBJ2-1, with D perhaps TRBD1 (6 bases). This CDR3 is 19 amino acids long. Germline V gives CDR1 MDHEN, CDR2 SYDVKM. The V end lost 3 bases, the J end lost 5 bases, and 26 bases lay between the germline ends. The CDR3 coding sequence is TGTGCCAGCAGTTTGAGGGACATTACCCTGGGGGCCTTTCACAATGAGCAGTTCTTC. Its translation is CASSLRDITLGAFHNEQFF.